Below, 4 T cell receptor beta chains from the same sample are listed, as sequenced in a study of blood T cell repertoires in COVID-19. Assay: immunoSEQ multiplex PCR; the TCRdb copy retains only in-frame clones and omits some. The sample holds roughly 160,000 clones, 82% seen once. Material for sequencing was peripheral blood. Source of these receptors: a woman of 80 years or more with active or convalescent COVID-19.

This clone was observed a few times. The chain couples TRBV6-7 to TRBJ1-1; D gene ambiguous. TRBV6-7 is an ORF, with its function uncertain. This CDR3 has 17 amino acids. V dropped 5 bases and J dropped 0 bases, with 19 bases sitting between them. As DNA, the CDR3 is TGTGCCAGCAGTCAAGAACCTCCTCCCAGTATGAACACTGAAGCTTTCTTT. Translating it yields CASSQEPPPSMNTEAFF.

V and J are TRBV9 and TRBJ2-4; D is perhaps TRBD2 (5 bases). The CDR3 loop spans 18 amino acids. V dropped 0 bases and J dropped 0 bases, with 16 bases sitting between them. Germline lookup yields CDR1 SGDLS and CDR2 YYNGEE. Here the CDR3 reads CASSVGFGSDLAKNIQYF. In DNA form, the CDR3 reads TGTGCCAGCAGCGTAGGATTTGGGAGCGACCTAGCCAAAAACATTCAGTACTTC. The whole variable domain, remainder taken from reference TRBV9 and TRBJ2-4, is DSGVTQTPKHLITATGQRVTLRCSPRSGDLSVYWYQQSLDQGLQFLIQYYNGEERAKGNILERFSAQQFPDLHSELNLSSLELGDSALYFCASSVGFGSDLAKNIQYFGAGTRLSVL.

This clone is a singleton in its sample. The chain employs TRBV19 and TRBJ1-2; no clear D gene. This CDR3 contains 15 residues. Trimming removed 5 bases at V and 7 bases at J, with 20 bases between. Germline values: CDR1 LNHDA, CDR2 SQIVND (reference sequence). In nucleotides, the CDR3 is TGTGCCAGTAGTGCCTGGGCCAGAGAATACTCTGGCTACACCTTC. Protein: CASSAWAREYSGYTF.

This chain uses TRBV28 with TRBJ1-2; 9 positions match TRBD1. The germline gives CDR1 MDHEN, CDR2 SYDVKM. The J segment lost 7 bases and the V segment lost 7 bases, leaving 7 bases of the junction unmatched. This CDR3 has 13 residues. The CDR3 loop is CASKTGGAPGYTF. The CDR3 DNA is TGTGCCAGCAAAACAGGGGGCGCGCCTGGCTACACCTTC.